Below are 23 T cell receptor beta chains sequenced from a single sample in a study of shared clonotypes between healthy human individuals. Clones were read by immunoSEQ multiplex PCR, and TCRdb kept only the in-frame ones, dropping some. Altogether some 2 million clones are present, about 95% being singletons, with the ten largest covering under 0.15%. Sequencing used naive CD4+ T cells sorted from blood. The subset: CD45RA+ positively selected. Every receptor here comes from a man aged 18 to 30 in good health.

The CDR3 DNA sequence: TGTGCCAGCAGCCGAGGACAGGGGGACGATGGCTACACCTTC. Translating gives CASSRGQGDDGYTF. The chain uses TRBV5-4 and TRBJ1-2; 10 positions match TRBD1. With 4 bases clipped from V and 6 bases from J, the junction kept 6 bases outside the gene matches. The CDR3 consists of 14 residues. CDR1 and CDR2 from the germline V gene are SGHNT and YYREEE (reference sequence).

The CDR3 nucleotides read TGTGCCAGCAGACATACTTCCCGACGCTATCAGCCCCAGCATTTT. Its protein product is CASRHTSRRYQPQHF. J is TRBJ1-5 and V is TRBV7-9; no clear D. This CDR3 is 15 amino acids long. Germline values: CDR1 SEHNR, CDR2 FQNEAQ (reference sequence). The V end was cut by 6 bases, the J end by 5 bases, with 17 bases between.

The CDR3 nucleotides read TGTGCCAGCAGCTTAGACCCCGGTGATACGCAGTATTTT. As protein: CASSLDPGDTQYF. The chain recombines TRBV11-2 with TRBJ2-3; D remains ambiguous. CDR1 is SGHAT and CDR2 is FQNNGV in the germline V gene. CDR3 size: 13 residues. Trimming left V 0 bases short and J 6 bases short, with 7 bases between.

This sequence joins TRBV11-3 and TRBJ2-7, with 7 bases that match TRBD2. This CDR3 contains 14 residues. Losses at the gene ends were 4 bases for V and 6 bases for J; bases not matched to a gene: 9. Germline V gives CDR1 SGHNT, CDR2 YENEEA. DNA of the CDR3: TGTGCCAGCAGCTCCAGGGAGGGGTCGCTCGAGCAGTACTTC. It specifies CASSSREGSLEQYF.

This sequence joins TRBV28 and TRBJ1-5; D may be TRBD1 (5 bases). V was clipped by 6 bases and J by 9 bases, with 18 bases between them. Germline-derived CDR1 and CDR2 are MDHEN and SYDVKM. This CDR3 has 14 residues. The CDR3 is CASRPRDSYRPQHF. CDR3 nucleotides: TGTGCCAGCAGGCCCCGCGACAGCTACAGGCCCCAGCATTTT.

In DNA, the CDR3 is TGTGCCAGCAGCCCGGGACGGGGAGATTCACCCCTCCACTTT. The encoded protein is CASSPGRGDSPLHF. The rearrangement uses TRBV5-5 and TRBJ1-6, with D possibly being TRBD1 (5 bases). CDR1 and CDR2 from the germline V gene are SGHKS and YYEKEE (reference sequence). CDR3 length: 14 amino acids. The V and J ends lost 4 bases and 8 bases respectively, with 13 bases between them.

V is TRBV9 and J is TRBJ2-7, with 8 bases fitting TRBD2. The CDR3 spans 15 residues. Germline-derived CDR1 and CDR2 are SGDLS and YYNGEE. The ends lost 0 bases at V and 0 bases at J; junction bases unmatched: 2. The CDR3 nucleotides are TGTGCCAGCAGCGTAGCGGGAGGGGTCTCCTACGAGCAGTACTTC. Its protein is CASSVAGGVSYEQYF.

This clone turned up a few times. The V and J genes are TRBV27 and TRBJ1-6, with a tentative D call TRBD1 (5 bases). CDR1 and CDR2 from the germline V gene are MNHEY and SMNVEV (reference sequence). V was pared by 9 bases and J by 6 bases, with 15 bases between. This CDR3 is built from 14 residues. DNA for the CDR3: TGTGCCAGTTCACCGGGACTCAGTAATTCACCCCTCCACTTT. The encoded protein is CASSPGLSNSPLHF.

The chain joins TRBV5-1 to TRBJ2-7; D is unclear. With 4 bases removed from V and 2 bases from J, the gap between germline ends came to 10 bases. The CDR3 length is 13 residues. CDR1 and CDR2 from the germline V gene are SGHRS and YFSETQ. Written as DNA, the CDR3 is TGCGCCAGCAGCCCCCACCCCGCCTACGAGCAGTACTTC. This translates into CASSPHPAYEQYF.

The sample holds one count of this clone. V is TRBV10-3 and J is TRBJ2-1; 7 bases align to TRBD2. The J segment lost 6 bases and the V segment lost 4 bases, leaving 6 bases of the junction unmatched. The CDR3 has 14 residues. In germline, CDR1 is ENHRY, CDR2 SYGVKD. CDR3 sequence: CAISGGGLTNEQFF. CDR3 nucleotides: TGTGCCATCAGTGGGGGGGGACTTACCAATGAGCAGTTCTTC.

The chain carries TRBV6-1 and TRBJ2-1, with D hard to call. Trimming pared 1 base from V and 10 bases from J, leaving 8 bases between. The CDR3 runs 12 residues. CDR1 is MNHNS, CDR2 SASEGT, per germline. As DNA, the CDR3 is TGTGCCAGCAGTGAAGTCCGTGAGGAGCAGTTCTTC. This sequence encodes CASSEVREEQFF.

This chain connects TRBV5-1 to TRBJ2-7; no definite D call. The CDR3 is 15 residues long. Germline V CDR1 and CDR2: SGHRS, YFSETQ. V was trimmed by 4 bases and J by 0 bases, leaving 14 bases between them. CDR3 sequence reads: CASSQGPGSSYEQYF. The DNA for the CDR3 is TGCGCCAGCAGCCAAGGTCCAGGAAGCTCCTACGAGCAGTACTTC.

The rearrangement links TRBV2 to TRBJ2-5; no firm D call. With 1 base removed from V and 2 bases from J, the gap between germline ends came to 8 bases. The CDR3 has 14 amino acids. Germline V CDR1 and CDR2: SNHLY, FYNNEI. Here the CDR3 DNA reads TGTGCCAGCAGTGAAGGCTCCCTTCAAGAGACCCAGTACTTC. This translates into CASSEGSLQETQYF.

CDR3 DNA sequence: TGTGCCAGCAGGGCTTCAGGGGATACCTACAATGAGCAGTTCTTC. Translation: CASRASGDTYNEQFF. V and J are TRBV25-1 and TRBJ2-1; D possibly corresponds to TRBD1 (6 bases). CDR3 length: 15 amino acids. CDR1 and CDR2 (germline): MGHDK, SYGVNS. V was pared by 6 bases and J by 2 bases, with 14 bases between.

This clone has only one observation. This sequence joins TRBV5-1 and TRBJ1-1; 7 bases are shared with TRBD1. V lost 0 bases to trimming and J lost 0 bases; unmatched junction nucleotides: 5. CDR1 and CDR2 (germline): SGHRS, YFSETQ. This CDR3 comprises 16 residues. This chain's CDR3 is CASSLGQGLLNTEAFF. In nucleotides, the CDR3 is TGCGCCAGCAGCTTGGGACAGGGACTTTTGAACACTGAAGCTTTCTTT.

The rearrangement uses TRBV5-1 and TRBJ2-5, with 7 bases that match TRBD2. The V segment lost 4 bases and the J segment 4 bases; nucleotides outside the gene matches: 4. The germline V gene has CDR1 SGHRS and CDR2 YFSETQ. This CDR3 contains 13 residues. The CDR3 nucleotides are TGCGCCAGCAGCCGGGACTATGGAGAGACCCAGTACTTC. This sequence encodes CASSRDYGETQYF.

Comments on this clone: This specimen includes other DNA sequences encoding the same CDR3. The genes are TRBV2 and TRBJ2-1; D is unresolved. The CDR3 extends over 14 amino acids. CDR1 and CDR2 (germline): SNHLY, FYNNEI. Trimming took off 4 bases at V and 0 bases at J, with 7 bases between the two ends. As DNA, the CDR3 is TGTGCCAGCAGTGTAGAAGCCTCCTACAATGAGCAGTTCTTC. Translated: CASSVEASYNEQFF.

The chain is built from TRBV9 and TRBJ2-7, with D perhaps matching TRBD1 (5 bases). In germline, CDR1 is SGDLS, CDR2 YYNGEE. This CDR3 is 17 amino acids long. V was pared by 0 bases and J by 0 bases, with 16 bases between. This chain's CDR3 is CASSVGEGAGHSYEQYF. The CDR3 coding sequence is TGTGCCAGCAGCGTAGGGGAAGGGGCAGGGCACTCCTACGAGCAGTACTTC.

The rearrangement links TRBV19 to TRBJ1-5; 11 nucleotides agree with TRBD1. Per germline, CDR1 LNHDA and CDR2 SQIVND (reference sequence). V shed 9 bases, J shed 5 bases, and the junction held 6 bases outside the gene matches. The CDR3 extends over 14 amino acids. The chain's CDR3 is CASSGTGGHQPQHF. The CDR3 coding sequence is TGTGCCAGCTCCGGGACAGGGGGTCATCAGCCCCAGCATTTT.

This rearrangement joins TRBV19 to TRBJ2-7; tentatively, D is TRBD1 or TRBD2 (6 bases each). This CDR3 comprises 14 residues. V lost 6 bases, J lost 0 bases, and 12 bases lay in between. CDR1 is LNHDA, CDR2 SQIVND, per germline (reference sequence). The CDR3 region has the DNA TGTGCCAGTAGAGGGGGACTCCACTCCTACGAGCAGTACTTC. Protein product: CASRGGLHSYEQYF.

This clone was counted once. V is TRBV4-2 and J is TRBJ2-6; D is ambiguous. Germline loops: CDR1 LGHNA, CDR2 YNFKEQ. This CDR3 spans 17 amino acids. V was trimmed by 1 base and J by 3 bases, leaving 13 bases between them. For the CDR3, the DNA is TGTGCCAGCAGCCAAGGCGACGCAGACGGTGGGGCCAACGTCCTGACTTTC. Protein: CASSQGDADGGANVLTF.

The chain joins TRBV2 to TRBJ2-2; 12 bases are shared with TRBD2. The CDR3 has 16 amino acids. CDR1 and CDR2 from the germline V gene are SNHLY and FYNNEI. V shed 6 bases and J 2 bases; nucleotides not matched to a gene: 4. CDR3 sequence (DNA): TGTGCCAGCAGCGGACTAGCGGGGCTAAACACCGGGGAGCTGTTTTTT. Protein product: CASSGLAGLNTGELFF.

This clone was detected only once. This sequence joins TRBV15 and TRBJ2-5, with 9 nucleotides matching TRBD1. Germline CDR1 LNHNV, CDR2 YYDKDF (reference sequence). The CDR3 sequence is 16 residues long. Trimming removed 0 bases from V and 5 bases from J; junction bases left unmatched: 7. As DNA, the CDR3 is TGTGCCACCAGCAGAGACCGGGACAGGGTTGAGGAGACCCAGTACTTC. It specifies CATSRDRDRVEETQYF. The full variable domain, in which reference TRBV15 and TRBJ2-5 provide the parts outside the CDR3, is DAMVIQNPRYQVTQFGKPVTLSCSQTLNHNVMYWYQQKSSQAPKLLFHYYDKDFNNEADTPDNFQSRRPNTSFCFLDIRSPGLGDTAMYLCATSRDRDRVEETQYFGPGTRLLVL.